Sequencing of this TCR beta chain was carried out in a study of tumor and adjacent non-tumor tissue in lung cancer. This sample's RNA came from whole unsorted tissue. A modified ARM-PCR protocol with three rounds of nested PCR amplified TCRbeta. TCRdb called the multiplex PCR reads again in MiXCR, with one record for every CDR3 protein. The sample yields more than 120,000 distinct CDR3 sequences, roughly 66% seen once. Germline CDR1 SGHAT, CDR2 FQDESV (reference sequence). The CDR3 runs 12 residues. V shed 8 bases and J shed 4 bases, with 11 bases lying between them. Sequenced: lung tumor tissue. This clonotype was sampled from a man in his fifties or sixties with small cell lung cancer. The V gene is TRBV11-1, the J gene TRBJ2-5; TRBD1 might be the D (6 bases). CDR3 in DNA: TGTGCCAGCTCACCGGACAGAGAGACCCAGTACTTC. It yields the protein CASSPDRETQYF.